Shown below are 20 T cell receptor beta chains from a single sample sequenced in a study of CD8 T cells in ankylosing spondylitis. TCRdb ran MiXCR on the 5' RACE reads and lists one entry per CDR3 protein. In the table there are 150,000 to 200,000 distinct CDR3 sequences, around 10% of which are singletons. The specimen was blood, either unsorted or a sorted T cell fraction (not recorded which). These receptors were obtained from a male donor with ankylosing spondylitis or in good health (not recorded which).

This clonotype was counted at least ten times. CDR3 nucleotide sequence: TGCAGCGTTGCCACCAGCACAGATACGCAGTATTTT. Protein: CSVATSTDTQYF. The V and J genes are TRBV29-1 and TRBJ2-3; D is ambiguous. The CDR3 totals 12 residues. The V gene lost 4 bases and the J gene lost 0 bases, with 5 bases spanning the gap. Germline V gives CDR1 SQVTM, CDR2 ANQGSEA.

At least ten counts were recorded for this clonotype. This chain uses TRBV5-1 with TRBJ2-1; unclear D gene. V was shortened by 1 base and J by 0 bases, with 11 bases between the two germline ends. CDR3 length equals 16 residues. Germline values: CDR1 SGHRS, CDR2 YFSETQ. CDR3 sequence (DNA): TGCGCCAGCAGCTTGCTAGGGTCGACCTCCTACAATGAGCAGTTCTTC. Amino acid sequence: CASSLLGSTSYNEQFF.

CDR3 residues: CASSLDTNYGYTF. The CDR3 coding sequence is TGTGCCAGCAGCTTAGACACTAACTATGGCTACACCTTC. The genes are TRBV7-8 and TRBJ1-2; D unclear. Germline V CDR1 and CDR2: SGHVS, FQNEAQ. Trimming pared 1 base from V and 0 bases from J, leaving 3 bases between. There are 13 residues in the CDR3.

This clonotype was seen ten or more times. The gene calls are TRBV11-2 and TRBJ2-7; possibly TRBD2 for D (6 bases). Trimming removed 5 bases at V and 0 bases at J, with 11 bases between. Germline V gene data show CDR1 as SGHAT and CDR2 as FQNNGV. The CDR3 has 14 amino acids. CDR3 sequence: CASSTGTFSYEQYF. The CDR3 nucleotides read TGTGCCAGCAGCACCGGGACTTTCTCCTACGAGCAGTACTTC.

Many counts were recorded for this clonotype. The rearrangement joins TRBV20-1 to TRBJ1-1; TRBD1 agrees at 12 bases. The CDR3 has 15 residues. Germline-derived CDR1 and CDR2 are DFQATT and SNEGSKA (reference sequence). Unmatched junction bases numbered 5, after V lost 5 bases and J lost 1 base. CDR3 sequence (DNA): TGCAGTGCTCGACCGGGACAGGGGGCGAACACTGAAGCTTTCTTT. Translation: CSARPGQGANTEAFF.

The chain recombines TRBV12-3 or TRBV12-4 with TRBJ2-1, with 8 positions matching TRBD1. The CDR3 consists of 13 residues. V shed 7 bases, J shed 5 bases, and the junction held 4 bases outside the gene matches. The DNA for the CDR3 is TGTGCCAGCATGGGGACAGGTGACAATGAGCAGTTCTTC. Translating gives CASMGTGDNEQFF.

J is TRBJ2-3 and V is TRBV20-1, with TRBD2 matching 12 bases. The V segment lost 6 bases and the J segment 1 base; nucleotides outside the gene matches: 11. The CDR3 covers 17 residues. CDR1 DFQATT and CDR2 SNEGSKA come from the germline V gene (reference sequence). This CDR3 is CSALGTSGPHGTDTQYF. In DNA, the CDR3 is TGCAGTGCGCTCGGGACTAGCGGGCCCCATGGCACAGATACGCAGTATTTT.

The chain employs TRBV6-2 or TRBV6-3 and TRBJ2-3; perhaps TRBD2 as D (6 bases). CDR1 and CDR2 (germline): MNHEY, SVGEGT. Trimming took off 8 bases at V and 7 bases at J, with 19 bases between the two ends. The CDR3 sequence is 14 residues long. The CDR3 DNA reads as TGTGCCAGCGAAGGACTACCAAGTCCATATACGCAGTATTTT. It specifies CASEGLPSPYTQYF.

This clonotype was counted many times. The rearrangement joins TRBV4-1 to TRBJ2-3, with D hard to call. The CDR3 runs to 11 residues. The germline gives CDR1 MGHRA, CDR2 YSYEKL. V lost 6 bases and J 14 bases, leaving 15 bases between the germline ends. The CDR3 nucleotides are TGCGCCAGCAGATCAAAGGAGTCTCTGTATTTT. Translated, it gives CASRSKESLYF.

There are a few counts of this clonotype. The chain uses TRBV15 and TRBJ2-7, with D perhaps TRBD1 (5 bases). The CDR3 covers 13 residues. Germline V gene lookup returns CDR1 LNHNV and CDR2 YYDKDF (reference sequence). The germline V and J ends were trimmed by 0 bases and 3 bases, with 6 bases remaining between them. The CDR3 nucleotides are TGTGCCACCAGCAGAGAGCAGGGCTACGAGCAGTACTTC. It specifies CATSREQGYEQYF.

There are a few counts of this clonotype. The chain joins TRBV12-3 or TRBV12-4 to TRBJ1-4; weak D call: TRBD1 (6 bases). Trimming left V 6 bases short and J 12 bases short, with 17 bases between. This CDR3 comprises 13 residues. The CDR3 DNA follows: TGTGCCAGCAGGGATGCCGTAGGGGGGGAACTGTTTTTT. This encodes CASRDAVGGELFF.

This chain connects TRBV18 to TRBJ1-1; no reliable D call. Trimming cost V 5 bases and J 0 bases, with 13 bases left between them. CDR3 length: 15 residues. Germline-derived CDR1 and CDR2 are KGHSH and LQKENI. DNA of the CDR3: TGTGCCAGCTCAGGCGAGGGAGCTATGAACACTGAAGCTTTCTTT. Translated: CASSGEGAMNTEAFF.

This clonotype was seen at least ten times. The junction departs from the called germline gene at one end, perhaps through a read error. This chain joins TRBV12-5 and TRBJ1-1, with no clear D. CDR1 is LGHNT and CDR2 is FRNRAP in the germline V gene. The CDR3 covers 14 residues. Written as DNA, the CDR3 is TGTGCTAGTGGTTTGGCGTCCCCGAACCCTGAAGCTTTCTTT. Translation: CASGLASPNPEAFF. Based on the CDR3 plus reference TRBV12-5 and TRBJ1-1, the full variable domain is DARVTQTPRHKVTEMGQEVTMRCQPILGHNTVFWYRQTMMQGLELLAYFRNRAPLDDSGMPKDRFSAEMPDATLATLKIQPSEPRDSAVYFCASGLASPNPEAFFGQGTRLTVV.

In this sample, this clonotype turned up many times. The CDR3 DNA reads as TGCAGCGTTGGACTAGCGGGAGTCCTGGGGGAGACCCAGTACTTC. This codes for CSVGLAGVLGETQYF. The chain carries TRBV29-1 and TRBJ2-5; 12 nucleotides agree with TRBD2. Per the germline V gene, CDR1 is SQVTM and CDR2 is ANQGSEA. This CDR3 has 15 residues. With 4 bases clipped from V and 5 bases from J, the junction kept 8 bases outside the gene matches.

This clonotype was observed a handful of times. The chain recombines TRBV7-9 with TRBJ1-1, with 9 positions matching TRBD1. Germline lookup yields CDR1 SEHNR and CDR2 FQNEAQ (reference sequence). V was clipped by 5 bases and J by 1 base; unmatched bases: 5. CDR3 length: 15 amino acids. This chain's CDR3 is CASSPPGQGNTEAFF. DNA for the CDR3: TGTGCCAGCAGCCCGCCGGGACAGGGGAACACTGAAGCTTTCTTT. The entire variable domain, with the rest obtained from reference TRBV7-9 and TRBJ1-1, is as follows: DTGVSQNPRHKITKRGQNVTFRCDPISEHNRLYWYRQTLGQGPEFLTYFQNEAQLEKSRLLSDRFSAERPKGSFSTLEIQRTEQGDSAMYLCASSPPGQGNTEAFFGQGTRLTVV.

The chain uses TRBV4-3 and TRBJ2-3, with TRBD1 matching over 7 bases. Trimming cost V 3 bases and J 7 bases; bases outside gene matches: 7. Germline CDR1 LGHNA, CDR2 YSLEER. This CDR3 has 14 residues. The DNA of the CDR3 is TGCGCCAGCAGCCAGACGACAGGGTCTTATACGCAGTATTTT. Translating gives CASSQTTGSYTQYF.

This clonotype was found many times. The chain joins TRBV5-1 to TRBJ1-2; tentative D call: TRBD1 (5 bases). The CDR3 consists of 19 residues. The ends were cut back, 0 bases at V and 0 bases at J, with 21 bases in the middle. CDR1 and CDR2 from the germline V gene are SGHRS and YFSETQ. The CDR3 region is CASSLVGPRGAGSNYGYTF. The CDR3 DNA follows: TGCGCCAGCAGCTTGGTGGGCCCAAGGGGCGCCGGCTCTAACTATGGCTACACCTTC.

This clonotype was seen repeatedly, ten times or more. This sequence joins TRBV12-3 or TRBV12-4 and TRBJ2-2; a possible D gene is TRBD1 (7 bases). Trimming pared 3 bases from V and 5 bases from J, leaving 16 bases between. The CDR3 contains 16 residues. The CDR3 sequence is CASSFLAGGTTGELFF. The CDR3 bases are TGTGCCAGCAGTTTTCTGGCAGGGGGGACGACCGGGGAGCTGTTTTTT.

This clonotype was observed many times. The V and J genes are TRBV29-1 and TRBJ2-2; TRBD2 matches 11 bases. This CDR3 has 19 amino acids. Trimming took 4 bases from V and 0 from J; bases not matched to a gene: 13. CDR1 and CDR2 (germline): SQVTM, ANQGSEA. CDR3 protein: CSVVLAGVPGPTNTGELFF. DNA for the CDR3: TGCAGCGTTGTACTAGCGGGAGTTCCAGGACCAACGAACACCGGGGAGCTGTTTTTT.

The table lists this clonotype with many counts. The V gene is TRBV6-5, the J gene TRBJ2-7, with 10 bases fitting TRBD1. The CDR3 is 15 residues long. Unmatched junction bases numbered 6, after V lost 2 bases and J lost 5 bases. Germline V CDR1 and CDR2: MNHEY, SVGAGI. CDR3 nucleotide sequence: TGTGCCAGCAGTTACGATGGACAGGGGGTCCACGAGCAGTACTTC. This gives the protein CASSYDGQGVHEQYF.